The rows below give T cell receptor beta chains drawn from one sample of a study of cytomegalovirus exposure and HLA in healthy donors. Produced via immunoSEQ multiplex PCR; TCRdb's table is partial and in-frame only. This table has roughly 100,000 clones, around 67% appearing once. The material sequenced was PBMCs. These receptors were taken from a woman between 50 and 59 years old in good health and CMV-seronegative. Both conserved end residues are trimmed from each CDR3. The D gene is left open where the match is weak. The listing skips clone size in some rows; elsewhere it reads once, few, many or a size class.

clone size	D gene	J gene	V gene	CDR3 protein
NA	TRBD1	TRBJ2-7	TRBV6-5	ASRDRGGSYEQY
NA	NA	TRBJ1-2	TRBV2	ASKQANYGYT
NA	NA	TRBJ2-4	TRBV7-2	ASSFWSENIQY
few	TRBD2	TRBJ2-5	TRBV11-3	ASSLGRTSGLQETQY
NA	TRBD1	TRBJ2-7	TRBV27	ASSLSDRVGSYEQY
NA	NA	TRBJ1-4	TRBV7-6	ASSLTPPGRGNEKLF
few	TRBD1	TRBJ1-2	TRBV9	ASSSPRTGVYGYT
NA	NA	TRBJ1-1	TRBV9	ASSPWAGTEAF
NA	TRBD2	TRBJ2-3	TRBV5-1	ASSRPGLARDTQY
NA	NA	TRBJ2-3	TRBV27	ASSYKGVQGTDTQY
NA	NA	TRBJ2-7	TRBV27	ASRARGSYEQY
NA	TRBD1	TRBJ1-2	TRBV2	ASSAWTGQLNGYT
NA	NA	TRBJ1-5	TRBV7-2	ASSLWPDSNQPQH
few	NA	TRBJ1-2	TRBV7-9	ASSFAQGEGYT
NA	NA	TRBJ2-1	TRBV7-9	ASSPMADTGQF
NA	NA	TRBJ2-7	TRBV10-3	AIRDSNREESEQY
NA	NA	TRBJ1-2	TRBV5-4	ASSWGEQYGYT
NA	NA	TRBJ2-6	TRBV11-2	ASSLSWGGRSSGANVLT
few	TRBD1	TRBJ1-2	TRBV2	ASRRQGRNYGYT
NA	NA	TRBJ1-2	TRBV14	ASSQAYGDYGYT
NA	TRBD1	TRBJ2-7	TRBV14	ASSQGQFYEQY
NA	NA	TRBJ1-2	TRBV6-5	ASSGDRSYGYT
NA	NA	TRBJ2-2	TRBV2	ASSELEGNTGELF
NA	NA	TRBJ2-3	TRBV7-2	ASSLGLARSTDTQY
NA	TRBD1	TRBJ1-1	TRBV25-1	ASKDRDWNTEAF
NA	TRBD1	TRBJ2-7	TRBV11-2	ASCPGQGAYEQY
once	TRBD1	TRBJ1-1	TRBV2	ASSRQGADTEAF
few	TRBD1	TRBJ1-2	TRBV6-1	ASRGQGALYGYT
NA	NA	TRBJ1-6	TRBV29-1	SVRFPGQTNSPLH
NA	TRBD1	TRBJ1-4	TRBV2	ASSESGGHRNEKLF
few	TRBD2	TRBJ2-5	TRBV7-2	ASSSSLGTSGGREQY
NA	TRBD1	TRBJ1-5	TRBV28	ASSPRQGFSNQPQH
NA	NA	TRBJ2-7	TRBV4-1	ASSQVLVQGFPYEQY
NA	NA	TRBJ1-3	TRBV6-1	ASSEVLGRGGGNTIY
NA	NA	TRBJ2-1	TRBV5-1	ASSLVGGLSSYNEQF
NA	NA	TRBJ1-2	TRBV28	ASSQLRRRVG
few	TRBD1	TRBJ2-7	TRBV5-1	ASSSLSKSDRVSLYEQY